These 5 T cell receptor beta chains share one sample of origin, sequenced in a study of shared clonotypes between healthy human individuals. Positively selected for CCR7, the CD45RO-negative cells used as naive CD8 cells excluded terminally differentiated effector memory CD45RA+ cells. Generated by immunoSEQ multiplex PCR, the TCRdb table keeps only in-frame clones and is missing some. The sample holds about 2.1 million clones, roughly 95% seen once. The sequencing input was naive CD8+ T cells from PBMCs. These receptors all stem from a man aged 18 to 29 in good health. Some clones in this sample may be carry-over from other donors' samples.

CDR3 sequence (DNA): TGTGCCAGCAGCTTCATCGCTGAGGCCCAGGGCGATGAGCAGTTCTTC. Amino acid sequence: CASSFIAEAQGDEQFF. The chain carries TRBV28 and TRBJ2-1; perhaps TRBD1 as D (5 bases). This CDR3 region has 16 residues. Germline CDR1 and CDR2: MDHEN and SYDVKM. Trimming cost V 6 bases and J 8 bases, with 23 bases left between them. Full variable domain (outside the CDR3, taken from reference TRBV28 and TRBJ2-1): DVKVTQSSRYLVKRTGEKVFLECVQDMDHENMFWYRQDPGLGLRLIYFSYDVKMKEKGDIPEGYSVSREKKERFSLILESASTNQTSMYLCASSFIAEAQGDEQFFGPGTRLTVL.

The rearrangement uses TRBV7-9 and TRBJ2-7, with TRBD2 matching over 8 bases. This CDR3 has 15 residues. Looked up from germline, CDR1 is SEHNR and CDR2 is FQNEAQ (reference sequence). Trimming cost V 4 bases and J 5 bases; bases outside gene matches: 10. CDR3 region: CASSSGGGRKHEQYF. In DNA, the CDR3 is TGTGCCAGCAGCTCAGGTGGCGGGAGGAAGCACGAGCAGTACTTC.

The V call is TRBV5-4, the J call TRBJ2-1, with D perhaps TRBD1 (6 bases). Trimming shortened V by 1 base and J by 8 bases, and 10 bases separated the two germline ends. Germline V lookup: CDR1 SGHNT, CDR2 YYREEE (reference sequence). The CDR3 consists of 13 residues. The CDR3 DNA reads TGTGCCAGCAGCTTGTACAGGGCTTATGAGCAGTTCTTC. This gives the protein CASSLYRAYEQFF.

The rearrangement links TRBV5-1 to TRBJ1-1, with 8 bases aligning to TRBD1. Trimming removed 4 bases from V and 1 base from J; junction bases left unmatched: 6. Germline loops: CDR1 SGHRS, CDR2 YFSETQ. The CDR3 is 15 residues long. The DNA for the CDR3 is TGCGCCAGCAGCAGCTGGACAGGGTGGAACACTGAAGCTTTCTTT. It is translated as CASSSWTGWNTEAFF.

The chain uses TRBV5-1 and TRBJ1-4; 9 positions agree with TRBD1. This CDR3 contains 14 residues. Germline lookup yields CDR1 SGHRS and CDR2 YFSETQ. V lost 7 bases and J lost 7; bases outside the gene matches: 8. The CDR3 sequence: CASGSTGGGEKLFF. The CDR3 DNA reads TGCGCCAGCGGATCGACAGGGGGAGGTGAAAAACTGTTTTTT.